This T cell receptor beta chain was recorded in a study of Graves' ophthalmopathy and Graves' hyperthyroidism (dated by TCRdb to between 2018 and 2020). In terms of the full investigation: Stable hyperthyroidism was defined as no progression to ophthalmopathy within 18 months of follow-up. TCR beta repertoire signatures were used to distinguish Graves' ophthalmopathy from Graves' hyperthyroidism and to predict progression to ophthalmopathy. In total, some 140 blood samples were TCR-sequenced: around 42 ophthalmopathy, some 72 hyperthyroidism and around 17 hyperthyroidism-to-ophthalmopathy patients. A discovery set of 90 to 100 patients (roughly 43 ophthalmopathy, just over 55 stable hyperthyroidism) was enrolled to explore V-J signatures distinguishing ophthalmopathy from hyperthyroidism. An independent validation cohort was composed of around 19 hyperthyroidism patients and about 16 patients who later progressed from hyperthyroidism to ophthalmopathy. In five to seven hyperthyroidism patients, the T-cell repertoire of thyroid tissue was compared with the T-cell repertoire of blood. Once sampling was done, hyperthyroidism patients were given methimazole at a starting dose of 30 mg daily, while ophthalmopathy patients were given high-dose intravenous methylprednisolone. Results and caveats for the whole study, not just this receptor: In cross-validation, the 13-signature model distinguished ophthalmopathy from stable hyperthyroidism with approximately 85% sensitivity and roughly 81% specificity, and in the test set the corresponding values were approximately 80% and 75%. No statistical method was used to set the sample size in advance, and the investigators knew which group each participant was assigned to. Most of the expanded thyroid clonotypes with a frequency above 0.001 were also detected in blood, and it was suggested that the thyroid immune response may be reflected by blood repertoires. In validation, the model predicted ophthalmopathy progression with nearly 71% sensitivity and less than 80% specificity; some 13 predicted patients were CT-confirmed with GO in a median of around 6 months.

At the junction V is shortened by 0 bases and J by 7 bases, with 15 bases in between. Including the terminal cysteine and phenylalanine, the CDR3 comprises 16 residues. Solely the CDR3 DNA is kept, with 48 bases framed from the first base. CDR1 is given as LGHNA and CDR2 as YNFKEQ, both from the germline V gene. Hyperthyroidism patients were newly diagnosed, with disease duration under 2 months, and aged 18 to 65 years. Patients with other autoimmune diseases, uncontrolled infections, pregnancy or lactation were excluded. Clinical symptoms, serum thyroxine, TRAb, thyroid ultrasound and orbital computed tomography were used for diagnosis. Total RNA was extracted using Trizol reagent, and RNA quality was checked on an Agilent 2100 Bioanalyzer. For repertoire sequencing, the TCR beta CDR3 regions were amplified from RNA transcripts. The first round of RT-PCR was done with HTBI primers and the Qiagen OneStep RT-PCR kit, and was followed by a second round of multiplex PCR, then size selection and purification. Libraries were sequenced on an Illumina HiSeq2000 using paired-end 100 bp reads. In the authors' own workflow: SOAPnuke was used to process the reads, throwing out any read that had adapters, had uncalled bases, had a mean Phred below 15, or lacked an exact constant-primer or identifier match. COPE v1.2.5 was used to merge high-quality paired reads. Each unique nucleotide sequence was treated as a clonotype, and MiTCR v1.1 was used to align the clonotypes to the IMGT TRB V, D and J references. Only V-J combinations with frequency above 0.0001 were analysed, covering over 99% of repertoires. For each V-J combination, a TCR clonal expansion and chaos score was defined as F50 clonal expansion divided by the chaos observed in the TCRdist matrix. Welch's t-statistics and random forest were used to narrow the features down to 10 to 15 V-J combinations, which were then fed into a naive Bayes classifier. The similarity between thyroid and blood repertoires was quantified using the Morisita-Horn index. The public reads were quality trimmed at Q25 with fastp and then assembled into clones with MiXCR by TCRdb, keeping productive beta chains. Rows with a matching CDR3 protein are joined into one entry that keeps the most common DNA and genes. The V and J calls, along with clone size, are taken from TCRdb and not from the paper's own processing. The table for this sample lists more than 1,000,000 distinct CDR3 sequences; about two fifths of them were counted only once. 11% of the sample lies in the top ten.

Details on this clonotype: It has no known antigen specificity. No much larger clone exists at a distance of one base, and base qualities are not known.

Material: peripheral blood or thyroid tissue (not recorded which). The sequence joins TRBV4-2 to TRBJ1-4; TRBD1 is a weak D gene call, 5 bases matching. This clonotype was sampled from an adult man with Graves' hyperthyroidism. The CDR3 loop reads CASSQDKRQGVEKLFF. The nucleotides read TGTGCCAGCAGCCAAGATAAAAGGCAGGGCGTTGAAAAACTGTTTTTT.